This paragraph reports one TCR beta chain. What it binds is unknown. This sample is drawn from a study of blood T cells in healthy people across ages. Across the whole study: Through template switching, about one barcoded beta molecule was captured per two T cells, as measured in model experiments.

The study's findings and limits: Across the age range, TCR beta diversity per million T cells fell in a roughly linear way.

Germline V lookup: CDR1 MDHEN, CDR2 SYDVKM. This CDR3 comprises 15 residues. V lost 1 base and J lost 2; bases outside the gene matches: 4. The use of a sample-barcoded 5' primer and a J-beta primer mix characterized a second PCR of roughly 7 to 11 cycles. TCRdb called the 5' RACE reads again in MiXCR, with one record for every CDR3 protein. The sample has 800,000 to 1,000,000 distinct CDR3 sequences, around 49% seen once; the top ten hold 13%. The sequencing sample was made of blood. The sequence was collected from a man aged 30-40 years in good health. The chain employs TRBV28 and TRBJ2-7; 8 bases match TRBD1. The CDR3 protein is CASSLSGTGPYEQYF. In DNA form, the CDR3 reads TGTGCCAGCAGTTTATCCGGGACAGGACCCTACGAGCAGTACTTC.